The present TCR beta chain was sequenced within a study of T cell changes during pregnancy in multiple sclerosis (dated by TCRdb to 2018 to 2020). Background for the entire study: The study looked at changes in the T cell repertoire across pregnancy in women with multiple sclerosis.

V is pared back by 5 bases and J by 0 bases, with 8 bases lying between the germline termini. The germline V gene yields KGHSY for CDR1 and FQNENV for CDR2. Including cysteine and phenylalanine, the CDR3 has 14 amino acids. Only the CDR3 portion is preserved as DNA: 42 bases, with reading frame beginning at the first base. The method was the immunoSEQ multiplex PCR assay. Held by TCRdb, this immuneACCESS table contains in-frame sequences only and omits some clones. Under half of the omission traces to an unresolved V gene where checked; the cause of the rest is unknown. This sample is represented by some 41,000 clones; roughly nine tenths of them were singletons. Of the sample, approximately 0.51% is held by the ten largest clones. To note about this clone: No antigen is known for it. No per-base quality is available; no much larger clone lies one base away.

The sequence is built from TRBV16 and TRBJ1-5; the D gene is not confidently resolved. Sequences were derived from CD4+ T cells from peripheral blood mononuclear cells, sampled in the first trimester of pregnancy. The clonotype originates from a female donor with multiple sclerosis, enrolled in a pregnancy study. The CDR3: CASSGEYSNQPQHF. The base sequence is TGTGCCAGCAGCGGGGAGTATAGCAATCAGCCCCAGCATTTT.